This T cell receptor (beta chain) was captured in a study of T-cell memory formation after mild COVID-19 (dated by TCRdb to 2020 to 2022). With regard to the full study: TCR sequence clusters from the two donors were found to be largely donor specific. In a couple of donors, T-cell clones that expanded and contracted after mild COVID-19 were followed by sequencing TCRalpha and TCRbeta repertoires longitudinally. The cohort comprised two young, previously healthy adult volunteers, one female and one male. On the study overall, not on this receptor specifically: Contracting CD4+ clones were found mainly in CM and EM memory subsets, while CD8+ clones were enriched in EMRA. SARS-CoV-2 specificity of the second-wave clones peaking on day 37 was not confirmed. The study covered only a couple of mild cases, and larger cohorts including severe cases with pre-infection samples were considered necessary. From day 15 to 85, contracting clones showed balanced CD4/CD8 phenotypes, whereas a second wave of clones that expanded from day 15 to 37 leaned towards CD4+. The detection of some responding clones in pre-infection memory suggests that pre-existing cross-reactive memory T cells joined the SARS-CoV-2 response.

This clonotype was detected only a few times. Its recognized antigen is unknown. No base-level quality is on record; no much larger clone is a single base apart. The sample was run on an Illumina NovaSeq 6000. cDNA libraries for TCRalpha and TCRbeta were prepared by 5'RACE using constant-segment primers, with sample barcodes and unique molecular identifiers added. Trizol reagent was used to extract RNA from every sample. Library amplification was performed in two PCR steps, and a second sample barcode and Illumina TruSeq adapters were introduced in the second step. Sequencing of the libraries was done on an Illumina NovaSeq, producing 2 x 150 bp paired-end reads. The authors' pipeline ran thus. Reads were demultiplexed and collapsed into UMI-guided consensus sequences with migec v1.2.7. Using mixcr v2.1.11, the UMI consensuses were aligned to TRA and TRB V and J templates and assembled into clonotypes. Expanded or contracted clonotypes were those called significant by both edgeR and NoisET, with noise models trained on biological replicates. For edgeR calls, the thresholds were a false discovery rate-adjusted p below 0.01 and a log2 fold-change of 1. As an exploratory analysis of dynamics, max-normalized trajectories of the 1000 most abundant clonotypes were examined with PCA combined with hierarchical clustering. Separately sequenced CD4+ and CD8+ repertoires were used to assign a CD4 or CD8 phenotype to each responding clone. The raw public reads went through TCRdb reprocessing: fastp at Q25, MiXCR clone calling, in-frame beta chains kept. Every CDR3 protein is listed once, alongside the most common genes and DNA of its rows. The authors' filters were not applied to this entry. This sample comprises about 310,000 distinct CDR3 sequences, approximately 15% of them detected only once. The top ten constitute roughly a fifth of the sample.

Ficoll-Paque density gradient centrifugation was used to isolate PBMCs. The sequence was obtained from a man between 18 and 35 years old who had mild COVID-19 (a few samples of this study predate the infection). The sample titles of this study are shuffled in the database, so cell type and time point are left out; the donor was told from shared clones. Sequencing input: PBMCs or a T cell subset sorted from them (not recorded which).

The DNA sequence is TGTGCCAGCAGCCCCGGACTAGCGGGGGTATATGAGCAGTTCTTC. The encoded protein is CASSPGLAGVYEQFF. The chain was built from TRBV3-1 and TRBJ2-1, and TRBD2 matches 13 of the central bases. V has 4 bases trimmed and J has 8 bases trimmed; junction bases matching no gene number 5. According to the germline V gene (reference sequence), CDR1 reads LGHDT and CDR2 reads YNNKEL. Including cysteine and phenylalanine, the CDR3 has 15 amino acids. Solely the CDR3 DNA is kept, with 45 bases framed from the first base.